This is a list of T cell receptor beta chains from one sample in a study of human CD8 memory T cell subsets. TCRdb reprocessed the 5' RACE reads and stores each CDR3 protein as one record, lacking DNA. This table holds 8,500 to 14,000 distinct CDR3 sequences. What was sequenced was CD8+ T cells from PBMCs. The receptors originated from a human donor in good health. Both conserved end residues are part of each CDR3. The size field is filled for only some rows; it gives once, few, many or a size class.

13,-,TRBV16,TRBJ1-2,CASSLGQNYGYTF
15,-,TRBV20-1,TRBJ2-1,CSARLLESSYNEQFF
14,medium-sized,TRBV12-3/TRBV12-4,TRBJ2-1,CASRPGGPYNEQFF
15,-,TRBV28,TRBJ2-5,CASSTDRGLQETQYF
13,-,TRBV9,TRBJ2-3,CASSEGGTDTQYF
13,medium-sized,TRBV25-1,TRBJ1-1,CASMTQGGPEAFF
14,-,TRBV3-1,TRBJ2-7,CASSQWAGAYEQYF
14,-,TRBV4-2,TRBJ1-1,CASSQGQGGSEAFF
16,-,TRBV7-2,TRBJ2-3,CASSLNAGGLTDTQYF
16,-,TRBV9,TRBJ2-2,CASSVWDSLNTGELFF
13,-,TRBV14,TRBJ2-1,CASSRGIYNEQFF
12,-,TRBV29-1,TRBJ1-3,CSVPDSGNTIYF
14,-,TRBV5-1,TRBJ2-1,CASSLNDRGAEQFF
14,-,TRBV30,TRBJ2-7,CAWSGLAGAYEQYF
16,-,TRBV28,TRBJ1-5,CASSFVPQGFDQPQHF
20,-,TRBV23-1,TRBJ2-2,CASSQSLLAMGTQNTGELFF
12,-,TRBV7-8,TRBJ2-1,CASSLRANEQFF
18,-,TRBV7-3,TRBJ2-1,CASSLIGLTSGPYNEQFF
18,medium-sized,TRBV6-2/TRBV6-3,TRBJ1-5,CASSYSFLGEGSNQPQHF
18,-,TRBV21-1,TRBJ1-4,CASSKADRTSATNEKLFF
16,-,TRBV6-6,TRBJ1-2,CASSYESYDSNYGYTF
16,-,TRBV29-1,TRBJ2-1,CSAPGTSGSRYNEQFF
13,-,TRBV7-6,TRBJ2-2,CASSHRAPGELFF
12,-,TRBV6-5,TRBJ2-6,CASSGGANVLTF
16,medium-sized,TRBV5-1,TRBJ2-2,CASSLVETANTGELFF
12,medium-sized,TRBV28,TRBJ2-1,CASSLRWNEQFF
18,-,TRBV5-5,TRBJ2-7,CASSRDRIGVAENYEQYF
13,-,TRBV6-2/TRBV6-3,TRBJ2-1,CASSYGSENEQFF
16,-,TRBV11-2,TRBJ2-3,CASSVQEIPVADTQYF
14,-,TRBV3-1,TRBJ2-7,CASSRPGTLGEQYF
14,-,TRBV7-6,TRBJ2-7,CASSLTSGSYEQYF
20,-,TRBV28,TRBJ2-3,CASSSGGTSVPIRNTDTQYF
13,-,TRBV9,TRBJ1-1,CASSVAANTEAFF
14,medium-sized,TRBV29-1,TRBJ2-7,CSVAGTGSSYEQYF
15,-,TRBV18,TRBJ2-2,CASSPASASTGELFF